This TCR beta chain appears in the sequencing data of a study of Ad26.COV2.S vaccination and SARS-CoV-2 variants. Across the study: Enrollment placed the donor in the COV1001 Ad26.COV2.S trial arm.

Germline V gene lookup returns CDR1 SGHDT and CDR2 YYEEEE. J gave up 10 bases and V 2 bases, and 12 bases lay outside the gene matches. The CDR3 consists of 16 residues. The data were produced by immunoSEQ multiplex PCR, yet TCRdb's version contains in-frame clones alone and is incomplete. Counted here are some 410,000 clones, 92% occurring once; the ten biggest clones make up roughly 1.7%. Described treatment: around 19 received Ad26.COV2.S at low or high dose, single or two shots; about 5 received placebo; per-sample allocation not given. Sampling was done on day 63 after the first vaccine or placebo injection.

This TCR came from a person between 18 and 59 years old who received the Ad26.COV2.S COVID-19 vaccine or a placebo. This sequence joins TRBV5-6 and TRBJ2-1; 10 bases map to TRBD2. Sequences were derived from peripheral blood, sampled in a trial of Ad26.COV2.S vaccine versus placebo. The CDR3 DNA is TGTGCCAGCAGCTTTTGGTTGGCTAGCGGGGGAGCGGAGCAGTTCTTC. Amino acid sequence: CASSFWLASGGAEQFF.